This T cell receptor (beta chain) was identified during a study of Graves' ophthalmopathy and Graves' hyperthyroidism. Study as a whole: The authors collected peripheral blood at initial diagnosis, before any treatment.

Fresh peripheral blood (approximately 9.2 ml) yielded the PBMCs. Study results and limitations: Most clonotypes expanded in thyroid above 0.001 frequency were present in blood too. Using a 13-signature model, the authors split ophthalmopathy from stable hyperthyroidism, with under 90% sensitivity and around 76% specificity.

Amplification of the TCR beta CDR3 regions used RNA transcripts (as template). In the first round, RT-PCR was carried out with HTBI primers, and a multiplex PCR formed the second round. One entry per CDR3 protein results from TCRdb running MiXCR on the multiplex PCR reads. The sample holds about 700,000 distinct CDR3 sequences, 40% seen once. CDR3 length: 15 amino acids. With V trimmed by 3 bases and J by 1 base, 3 bases remained unmatched. The germline CDR1 and CDR2 sequences are KGHDR and SFDVKD. In this sample, this clonotype turned up many times. Its antigen is unidentified. The source of this sequence is an adult man with Graves' ophthalmopathy. Input material: peripheral blood. The chain joins TRBV24-1 to TRBJ1-1; TRBD1 agrees at 8 bases. The CDR3: CATSDPGQGNTEAFF. CDR3 in DNA: TGTGCCACCAGTGATCCCGGACAGGGGAACACTGAAGCTTTCTTT.